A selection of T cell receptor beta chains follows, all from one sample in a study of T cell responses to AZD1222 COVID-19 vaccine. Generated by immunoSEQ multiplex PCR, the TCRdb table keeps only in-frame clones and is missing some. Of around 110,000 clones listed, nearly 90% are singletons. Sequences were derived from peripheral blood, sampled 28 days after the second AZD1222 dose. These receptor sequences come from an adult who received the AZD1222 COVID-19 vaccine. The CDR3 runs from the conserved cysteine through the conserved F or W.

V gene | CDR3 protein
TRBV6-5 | CASTLGYTEAFF
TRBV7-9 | CASSLDIGGYTF
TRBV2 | CASNVAGYTF
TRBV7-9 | CASSPQGGFNYGYTF
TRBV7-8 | CASSFTTRTSGGIDTQYF
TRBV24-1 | CATSDPGTGNTDTQYF
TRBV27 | CASSSLLGGTNEKLFF
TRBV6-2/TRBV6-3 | CASSYMGGPSEAFF
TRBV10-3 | CAVRQGDGELFF
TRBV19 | CASSARTGGLNGYTF
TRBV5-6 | CASSLRSFFSEAFF
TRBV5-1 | CASSLTGRGLDTEAFF
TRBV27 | CASRGGGAYNSPLHF
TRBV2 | CASTIRGQGDSPLHF
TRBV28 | CASSLILSQGNEKLFF
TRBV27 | CASRSQGNTEAFF
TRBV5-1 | CASSLPEPGANVLTF
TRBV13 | CASSSDGLRNTIYF
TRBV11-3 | CASSPSGSVTGELFF
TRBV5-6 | CASSGDVEANTGELFF
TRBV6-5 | CASRPPWRTNGGYTF
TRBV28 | CASRFGDLGTEAFF
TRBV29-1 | CSVEDGVPDTQYF
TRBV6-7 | CASSYSKKEGLGHGYTF
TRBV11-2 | CASRNGTGRNQPQHF
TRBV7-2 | CASSLVAGGYNEQFF
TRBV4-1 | CASSLEGDLSGNTIYF
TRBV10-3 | CAIGLETQYF
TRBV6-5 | CASSYSTDDNSPLHF
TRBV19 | CASSIGQGSYEQYF
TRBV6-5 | CASSYSHVANYGYTF
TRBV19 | CASSRGRDGSYEQYF